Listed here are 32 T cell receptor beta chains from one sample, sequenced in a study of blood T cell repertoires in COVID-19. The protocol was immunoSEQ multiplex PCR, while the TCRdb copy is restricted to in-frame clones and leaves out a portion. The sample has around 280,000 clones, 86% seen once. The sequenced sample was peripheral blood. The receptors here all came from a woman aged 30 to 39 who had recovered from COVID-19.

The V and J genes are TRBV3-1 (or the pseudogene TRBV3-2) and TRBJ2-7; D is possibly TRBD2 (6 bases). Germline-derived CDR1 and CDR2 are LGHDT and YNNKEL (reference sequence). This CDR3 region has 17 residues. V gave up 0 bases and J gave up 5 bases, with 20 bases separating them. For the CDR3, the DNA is TGTGCCAGCAGCCAAGATGCCCGGGAGTGGGCCCCGGACGAGCAGTACTTC. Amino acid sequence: CASSQDAREWAPDEQYF.

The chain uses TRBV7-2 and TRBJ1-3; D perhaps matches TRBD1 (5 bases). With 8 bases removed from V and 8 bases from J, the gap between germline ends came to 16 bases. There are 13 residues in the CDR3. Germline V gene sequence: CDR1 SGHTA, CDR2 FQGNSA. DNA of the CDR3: TGTGCCAGCGCGGGGCAAGGGGCGTACACCATATATTTT. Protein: CASAGQGAYTIYF.

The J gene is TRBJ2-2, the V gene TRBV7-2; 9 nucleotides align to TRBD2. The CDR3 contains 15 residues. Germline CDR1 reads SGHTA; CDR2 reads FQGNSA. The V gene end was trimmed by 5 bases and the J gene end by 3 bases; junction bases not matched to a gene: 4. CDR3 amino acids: CASSSRLADTGELFF. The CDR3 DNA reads TGTGCCAGCAGCAGCAGACTAGCGGACACCGGGGAGCTGTTTTTT.

The DNA for the CDR3 is TGTGCCAGCAGCCCACCACAGGGAGCGGCTGAAAAACTGTTTTTT. Amino acid sequence: CASSPPQGAAEKLFF. J is TRBJ1-4 and V is TRBV28; possible D gene TRBD1, 6 bases. V gave up 6 bases and J gave up 7 bases, with 18 bases separating them. The CDR3 totals 15 residues. The germline gives CDR1 MDHEN, CDR2 SYDVKM.

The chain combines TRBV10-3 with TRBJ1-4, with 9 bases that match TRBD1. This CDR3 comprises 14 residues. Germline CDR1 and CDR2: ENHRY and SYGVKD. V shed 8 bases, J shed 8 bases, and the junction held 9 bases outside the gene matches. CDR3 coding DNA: TGTGCCATCGCCGGGACAGGGCGGCGGGAAAAACTGTTTTTT. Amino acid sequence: CAIAGTGRREKLFF.

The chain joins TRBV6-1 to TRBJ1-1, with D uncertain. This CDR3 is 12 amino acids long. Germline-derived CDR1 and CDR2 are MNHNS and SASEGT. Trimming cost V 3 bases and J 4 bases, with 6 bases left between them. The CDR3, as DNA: TGTGCCAGCAGTGAGGGAGGCACTGAAGCTTTCTTT. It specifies CASSEGGTEAFF.

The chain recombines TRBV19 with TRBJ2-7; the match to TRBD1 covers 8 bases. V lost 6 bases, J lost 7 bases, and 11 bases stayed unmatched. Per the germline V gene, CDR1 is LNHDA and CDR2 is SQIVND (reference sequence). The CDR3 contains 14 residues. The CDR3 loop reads CASRTSGQGREQYF. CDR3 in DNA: TGTGCCAGTAGAACCTCCGGACAGGGTAGGGAGCAGTACTTC.

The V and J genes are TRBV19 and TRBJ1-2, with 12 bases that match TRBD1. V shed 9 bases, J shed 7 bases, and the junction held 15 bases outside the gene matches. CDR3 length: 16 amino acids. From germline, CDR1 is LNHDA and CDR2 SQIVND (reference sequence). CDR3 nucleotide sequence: TGTGCCAGCATTACCGGGACAGGGGGCGCTGCCGGTGGCTACACCTTC. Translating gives CASITGTGGAAGGYTF.

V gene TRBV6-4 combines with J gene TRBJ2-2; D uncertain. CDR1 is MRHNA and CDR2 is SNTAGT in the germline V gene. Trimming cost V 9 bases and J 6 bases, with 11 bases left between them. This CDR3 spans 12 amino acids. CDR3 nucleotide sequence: TGTGCCAGGGCTAGTTTCCCCGGGGAGCTGTTTTTT. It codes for CARASFPGELFF.

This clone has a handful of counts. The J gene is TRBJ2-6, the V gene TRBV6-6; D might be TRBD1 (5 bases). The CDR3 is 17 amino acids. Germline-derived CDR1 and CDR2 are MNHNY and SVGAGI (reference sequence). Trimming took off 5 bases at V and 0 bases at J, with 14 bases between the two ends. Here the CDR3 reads CASSQLRQFSGANVLTF. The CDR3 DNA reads TGTGCCAGCAGTCAACTCCGACAGTTCTCTGGGGCCAACGTCCTGACTTTC.

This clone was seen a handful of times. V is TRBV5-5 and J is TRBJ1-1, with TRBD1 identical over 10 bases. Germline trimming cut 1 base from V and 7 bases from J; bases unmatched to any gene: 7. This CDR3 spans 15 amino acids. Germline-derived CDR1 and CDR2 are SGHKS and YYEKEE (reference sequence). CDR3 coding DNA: TGTGCCAGCAGCTTGCAGCCGGGACAGGGGCTTGAAGCTTTCTTT. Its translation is CASSLQPGQGLEAFF.

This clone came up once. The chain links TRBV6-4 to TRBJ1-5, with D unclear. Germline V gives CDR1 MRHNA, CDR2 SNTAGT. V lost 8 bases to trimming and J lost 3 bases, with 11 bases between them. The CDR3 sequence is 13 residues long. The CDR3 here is CASSGQANQPQHF. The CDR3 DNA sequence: TGTGCCAGCTCTGGGCAGGCCAATCAGCCCCAGCATTTT.

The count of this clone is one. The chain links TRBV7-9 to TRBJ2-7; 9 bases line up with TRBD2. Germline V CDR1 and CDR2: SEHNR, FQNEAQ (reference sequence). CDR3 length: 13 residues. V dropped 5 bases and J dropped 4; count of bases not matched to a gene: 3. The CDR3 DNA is TGTGCCAGCAGCCCAGCGGGGGGTTACGAGCAGTACTTC. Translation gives CASSPAGGYEQYF.

CDR3 nucleotides: TGTGCCAGCAGTTTACACAGGGGGCTCACCGGGGAGCTGTTTTTT. Its translation is CASSLHRGLTGELFF. The V gene is TRBV28, the J gene TRBJ2-2; 9 bases map to TRBD1. Germline V gives CDR1 MDHEN, CDR2 SYDVKM. With V trimmed by 2 bases and J by 4 bases, 2 bases remained unmatched. The CDR3 extends over 15 amino acids.

CDR3 loop: CASSGDRGLSPLHF. The CDR3 coding sequence is TGTGCCAGCAGCGGCGACAGGGGGCTTTCACCCCTCCACTTT. This chain connects TRBV7-8 to TRBJ1-6; TRBD1 matches at 10 bases. The CDR3 is 14 residues long. Looked up from germline, CDR1 is SGHVS and CDR2 is FQNEAQ. With V trimmed by 5 bases and J by 9 bases, 4 bases remained unmatched.

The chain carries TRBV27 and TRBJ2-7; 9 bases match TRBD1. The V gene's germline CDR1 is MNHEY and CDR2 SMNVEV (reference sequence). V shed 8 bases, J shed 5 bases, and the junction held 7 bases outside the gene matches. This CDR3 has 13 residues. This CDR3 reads CASGEGTGNEQYF. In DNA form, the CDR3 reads TGTGCCAGCGGAGAAGGGACAGGGAACGAGCAGTACTTC.

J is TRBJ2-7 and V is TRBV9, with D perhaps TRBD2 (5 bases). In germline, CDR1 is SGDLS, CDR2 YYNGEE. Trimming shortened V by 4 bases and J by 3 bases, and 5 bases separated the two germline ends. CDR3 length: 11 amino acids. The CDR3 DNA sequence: TGTGCCAGCAGCCGGGACTACGAGCAGTACTTC. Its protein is CASSRDYEQYF.

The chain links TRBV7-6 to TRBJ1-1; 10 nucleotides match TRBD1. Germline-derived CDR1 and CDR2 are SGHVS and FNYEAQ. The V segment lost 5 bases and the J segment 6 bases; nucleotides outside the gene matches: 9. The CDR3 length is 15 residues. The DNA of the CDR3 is TGTGCCAGCAGCGCCGGACAGGGGGTAGTTGCTGAAGCTTTCTTT. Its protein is CASSAGQGVVAEAFF.

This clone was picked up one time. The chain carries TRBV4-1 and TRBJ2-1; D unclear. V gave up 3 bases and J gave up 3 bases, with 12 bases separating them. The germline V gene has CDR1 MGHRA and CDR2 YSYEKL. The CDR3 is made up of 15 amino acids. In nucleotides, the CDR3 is TGCGCCAGCAGCCATACTCCGACTTACTACAATGAGCAGTTCTTC. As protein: CASSHTPTYYNEQFF.

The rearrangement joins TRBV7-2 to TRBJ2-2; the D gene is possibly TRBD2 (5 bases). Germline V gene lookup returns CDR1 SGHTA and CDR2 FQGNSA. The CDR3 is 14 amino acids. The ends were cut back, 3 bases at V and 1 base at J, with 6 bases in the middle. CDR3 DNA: TGTGCCAGCAGCTTTCGGGGGAACACCGGGGAGCTGTTTTTT. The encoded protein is CASSFRGNTGELFF.

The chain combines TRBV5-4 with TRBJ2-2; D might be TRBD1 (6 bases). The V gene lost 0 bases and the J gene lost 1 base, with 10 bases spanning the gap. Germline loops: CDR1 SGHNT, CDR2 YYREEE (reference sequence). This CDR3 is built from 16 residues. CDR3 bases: TGTGCCAGCAGCTTGGGGACAGCAAAGAACACCGGGGAGCTGTTTTTT. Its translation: CASSLGTAKNTGELFF.

CDR3: CASSPPGADYGYTF. The CDR3 DNA follows: TGTGCCAGCAGCCCCCCAGGGGCTGACTATGGCTACACCTTC. The genes are TRBV9 and TRBJ1-2, with TRBD1 as a possible D gene (6 bases). CDR1 and CDR2 (germline): SGDLS, YYNGEE. CDR3 length equals 14 residues. The V end lost 4 bases, the J end lost 3 bases, and 13 bases lay between the germline ends. The variable domain in full, completed from reference TRBV9 and TRBJ1-2, reads DSGVTQTPKHLITATGQRVTLRCSPRSGDLSVYWYQQSLDQGLQFLIQYYNGEERAKGNILERFSAQQFPDLHSELNLSSLELGDSALYFCASSPPGADYGYTFGSGTRLTVV.

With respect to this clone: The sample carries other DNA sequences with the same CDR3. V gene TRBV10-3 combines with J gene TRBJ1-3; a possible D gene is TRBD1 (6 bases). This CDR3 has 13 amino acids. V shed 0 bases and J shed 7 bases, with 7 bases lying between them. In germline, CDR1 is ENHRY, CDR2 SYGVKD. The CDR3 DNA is TGTGCCATCAGTGAGTCGCAGGGGAACACCATATATTTT. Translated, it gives CAISESQGNTIYF.

CDR3 DNA sequence: TGCGCCAGCAGCACCCGGGATTTCACAGATACGCAGTATTTT. It yields the protein CASSTRDFTDTQYF. The chain uses TRBV5-1 and TRBJ2-3; tentative D call: TRBD2 (5 bases). This CDR3 has 14 amino acids. In germline, CDR1 is SGHRS, CDR2 YFSETQ. Trimming removed 4 bases at V and 2 bases at J, with 11 bases between.

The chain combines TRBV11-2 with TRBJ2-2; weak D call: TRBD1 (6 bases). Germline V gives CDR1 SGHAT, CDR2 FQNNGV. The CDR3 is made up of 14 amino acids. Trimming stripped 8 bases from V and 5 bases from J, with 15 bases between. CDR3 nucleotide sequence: TGTGCCAGCCTCCGGACAGTTACGACCGGGGAGCTGTTTTTT. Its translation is CASLRTVTTGELFF.

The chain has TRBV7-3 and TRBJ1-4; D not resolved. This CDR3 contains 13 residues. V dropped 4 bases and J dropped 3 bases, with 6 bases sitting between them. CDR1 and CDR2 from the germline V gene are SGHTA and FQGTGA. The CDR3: CASSSGPNEKLFF. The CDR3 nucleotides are TGTGCCAGCAGCTCCGGTCCTAATGAAAAACTGTTTTTT.

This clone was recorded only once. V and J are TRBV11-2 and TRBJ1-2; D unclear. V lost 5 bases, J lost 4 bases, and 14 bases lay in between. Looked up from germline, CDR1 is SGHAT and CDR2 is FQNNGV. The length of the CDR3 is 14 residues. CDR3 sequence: CASSPWPGSYGYTF. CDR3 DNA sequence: TGTGCCAGCAGCCCCTGGCCGGGGTCCTATGGCTACACCTTC.

In nucleotides, the CDR3 is TGTGCCATCAGTGAGCCCACAGGGGAAGCTGAAGCTTTCTTT. It is translated as CAISEPTGEAEAFF. The rearrangement links TRBV10-3 to TRBJ1-1; TRBD1 matches at 7 bases. V lost 2 bases and J lost 6; bases outside the gene matches: 6. Germline CDR1 ENHRY, CDR2 SYGVKD. The CDR3 covers 14 residues.

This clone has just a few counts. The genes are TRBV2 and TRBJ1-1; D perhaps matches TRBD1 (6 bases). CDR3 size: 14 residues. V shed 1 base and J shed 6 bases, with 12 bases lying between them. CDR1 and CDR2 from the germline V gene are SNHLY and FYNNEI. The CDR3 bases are TGTGCCAGCAGTGAAGAGCCCGGGACACCTGAAGCTTTCTTT. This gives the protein CASSEEPGTPEAFF.

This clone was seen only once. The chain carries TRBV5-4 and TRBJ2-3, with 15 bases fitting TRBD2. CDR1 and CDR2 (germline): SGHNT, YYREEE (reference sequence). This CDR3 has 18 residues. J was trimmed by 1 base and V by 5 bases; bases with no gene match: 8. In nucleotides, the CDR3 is TGTGCCAGCAGACCCGGGACTAGCGGGGGGCCGGGCACAGATACGCAGTATTTT. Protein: CASRPGTSGGPGTDTQYF.

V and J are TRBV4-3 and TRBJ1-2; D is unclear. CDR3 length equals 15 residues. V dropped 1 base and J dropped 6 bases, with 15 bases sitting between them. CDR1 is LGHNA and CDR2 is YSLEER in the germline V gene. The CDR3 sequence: CASSQVEGAVNGYTF. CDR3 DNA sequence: TGCGCCAGCAGCCAAGTGGAGGGTGCGGTTAATGGCTACACCTTC.

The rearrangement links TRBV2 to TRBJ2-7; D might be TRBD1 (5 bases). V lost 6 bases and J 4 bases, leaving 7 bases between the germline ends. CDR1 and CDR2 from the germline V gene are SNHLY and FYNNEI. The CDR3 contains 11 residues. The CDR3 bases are TGTGCCAGCAGCCCAGGGTACGAGCAGTACTTC. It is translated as CASSPGYEQYF.